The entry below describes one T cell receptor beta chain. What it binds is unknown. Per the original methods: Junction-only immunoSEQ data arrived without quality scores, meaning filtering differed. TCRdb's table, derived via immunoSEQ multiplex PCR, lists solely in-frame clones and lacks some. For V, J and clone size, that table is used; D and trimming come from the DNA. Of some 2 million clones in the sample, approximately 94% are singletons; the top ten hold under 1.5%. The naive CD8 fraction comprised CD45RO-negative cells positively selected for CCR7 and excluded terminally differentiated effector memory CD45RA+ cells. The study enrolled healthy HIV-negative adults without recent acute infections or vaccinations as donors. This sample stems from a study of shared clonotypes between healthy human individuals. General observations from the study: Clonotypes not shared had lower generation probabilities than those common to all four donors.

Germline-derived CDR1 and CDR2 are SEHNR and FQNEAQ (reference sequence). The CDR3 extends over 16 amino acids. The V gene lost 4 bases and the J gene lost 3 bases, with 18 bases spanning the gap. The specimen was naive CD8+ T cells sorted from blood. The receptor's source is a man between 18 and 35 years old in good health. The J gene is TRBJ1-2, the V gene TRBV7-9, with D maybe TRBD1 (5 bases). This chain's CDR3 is CASSSLAGTRDYGYTF. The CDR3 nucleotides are TGTGCCAGCAGCTCCCTCGCCGGGACCAGGGACTATGGCTACACCTTC.